This entry lists 10 T cell receptor beta chains sequenced from one sample in a study of T cell repertoires in cytomegalovirus infection. TCRdb ran MiXCR on the reads and lists one entry per CDR3 protein. The sample has 450,000 to 650,000 distinct CDR3 sequences; just under 40% are singletons. No cognate antigen is known for these TCRs. Source: cultured PBMCs, taken from culture after CMV antigen stimulation. The receptor source for this set is a human donor in good health (CMV status not recorded). Some clones in this sample may be carry-over from other donors' samples.

This clonotype turned up a few times. The V call is TRBV7-2, the J call TRBJ2-2, with D perhaps matching TRBD2 (6 bases). The CDR3 contains 15 residues. CDR1 and CDR2 (germline): SGHTA, FQGNSA. With 5 bases removed from V and 6 bases from J, the gap between germline ends came to 16 bases. The CDR3 coding sequence is TGTGCCAGCAGCCTAGGACTACTGAGCCCCGGGGAGCTGTTTTTT. This translates into CASSLGLLSPGELFF.

The chain employs TRBV7-8 and TRBJ2-3; TRBD2 matches 9 bases. Germline lookup yields CDR1 SGHVS and CDR2 FQNEAQ. The length of the CDR3 is 14 residues. J gave up 6 bases and V 5 bases, and 6 bases lay outside the gene matches. The CDR3 loop reads CASSVSGRVDTQYF. The DNA of the CDR3 is TGTGCCAGCAGCGTTAGCGGGAGAGTGGATACGCAGTATTTT.

This clonotype came up once. This chain uses TRBV12-3 or TRBV12-4 with TRBJ2-6; D gene uncertain. The germline V and J ends were trimmed by 1 base and 4 bases, with 8 bases remaining between them. The CDR3 extends over 15 amino acids. CDR3 coding DNA: TGTGCCAGCAGTTTAGGGTCTGCGGGGGCCAACGTCCTGACTTTC. Protein product: CASSLGSAGANVLTF.

The rearrangement links TRBV4-3 to TRBJ2-5, with D possibly called TRBD1 or TRBD2 (6 bases each). V lost 8 bases, J lost 1 base, and 14 bases lay in between. CDR3 length: 14 residues. The V gene's germline CDR1 is LGHNA and CDR2 YSLEER. As DNA, the CDR3 is TGCGCCAGCGCGAGGGGGGCGGGCCAAGAGACCCAGTACTTC. It is translated as CASARGAGQETQYF.

The chain is built from TRBV4-2 and TRBJ2-7; TRBD2 matches at 11 bases. CDR3 length: 16 residues. CDR1 and CDR2 (germline): LGHNA, YNFKEQ. V gave up 1 base and J gave up 2 bases; unmatched junction bases: 4. The CDR3 is CASSQGGGLAAYEQYF. The DNA of the CDR3 is TGTGCCAGCAGCCAAGGGGGGGGACTAGCGGCCTACGAGCAGTACTTC.

The chain carries TRBV10-3 and TRBJ2-5; a possible D gene is TRBD2 (5 bases). Germline V CDR1 and CDR2: ENHRY, SYGVKD. The CDR3 consists of 14 residues. V was shortened by 10 bases and J by 2 bases, with 17 bases between the two germline ends. Here the CDR3 reads CATAIEEAQETQYF. CDR3 in DNA: TGTGCCACCGCCATCGAGGAGGCGCAAGAGACCCAGTACTTC.

This clonotype has a handful of counts. The chain uses TRBV6-2 or TRBV6-3 and TRBJ1-5; D is uncertain. Trimming pared 8 bases from V and 0 bases from J, leaving 20 bases between. This CDR3 comprises 17 residues. The germline CDR1 and CDR2 sequences are MNHEY and SVGEGT. The chain's CDR3 is CASGNTNDGLSNQPQHF. As DNA, the CDR3 is TGTGCCAGCGGAAATACCAACGACGGACTTAGCAATCAGCCCCAGCATTTT.

The CDR3, as DNA: TGTGCTAGTGGATCCGGACAGTCTGGGGCCAACGTCCTGACTTTC. This codes for CASGSGQSGANVLTF. This chain connects TRBV12-5 to TRBJ2-6; D perhaps matches TRBD1 (6 bases). Between the trimmed V and J ends, which lost 6 bases and 1 base, there was a span of 10 bases. This CDR3 has 15 amino acids. The germline V gene has CDR1 LGHNT and CDR2 FRNRAP.

The gene calls are TRBV5-1 and TRBJ2-3, with 9 positions matching TRBD1. Per the germline V gene, CDR1 is SGHRS and CDR2 is YFSETQ. The junction had 9 bases not matched to a gene; V was cut back by 4 bases and J by 6 bases. The CDR3 spans 15 residues. The DNA of the CDR3 is TGCGCCAGCAGCCCGGGCTGGGACAGGGTGGATACGCAGTATTTT. Its protein is CASSPGWDRVDTQYF.

The chain is built from TRBV7-2 and TRBJ2-1; D call uncertain. CDR1 and CDR2 from the germline V gene are SGHTA and FQGNSA. Trimming removed 5 bases from V and 8 bases from J, with 7 bases in between. The CDR3 consists of 11 residues. CDR3 nucleotides: TGTGCCAGCAGCCCCCTGGATGAGCAGTTCTTC. Its protein product is CASSPLDEQFF.